The clone carrying this TCR beta chain appeared a few times. Antigen: not known. One entry per CDR3 protein, called by TCRdb with MiXCR from the RACE reads. The repertoire consists of roughly 260,000 distinct CDR3 sequences, with more than 6.5% occurring once and the leading ten covering 2% to 3%. Specified time point: pre-sensitization, week 0. Treatment denoted: therapeutic diphenylcyclopropenone sensitization with weekly scalp DPC. The total RNA was obtained from whole blood that was not fractionated. This entry comes from a study of human T cells and chemical hapten exposure. Whole-study results and caveats: Versus controls, expanded TCRs had significantly more large CDR3 similarity clusters.

The sequences come from whole blood, collected in connection with sensitization to the hapten diphenylcyclopropenone (DPC). The receptor comes from a woman aged 40 to 50 with alopecia areata. Some clones in this sample may be carry-over from other donors' samples.

The CDR3 DNA is TGCGCCAGCAGCCAAGATCGCTGGGGGCTAGCGGGAGTGCCCTACGAGCAGTACTTC. Amino acids: CASSQDRWGLAGVPYEQYF. J is TRBJ2-7 and V is TRBV4-1, with TRBD2 matching over 10 bases. CDR3 size: 19 residues. The ends lost 0 bases at V and 2 bases at J; junction bases unmatched: 13. Germline V CDR1 and CDR2: MGHRA, YSYEKL.